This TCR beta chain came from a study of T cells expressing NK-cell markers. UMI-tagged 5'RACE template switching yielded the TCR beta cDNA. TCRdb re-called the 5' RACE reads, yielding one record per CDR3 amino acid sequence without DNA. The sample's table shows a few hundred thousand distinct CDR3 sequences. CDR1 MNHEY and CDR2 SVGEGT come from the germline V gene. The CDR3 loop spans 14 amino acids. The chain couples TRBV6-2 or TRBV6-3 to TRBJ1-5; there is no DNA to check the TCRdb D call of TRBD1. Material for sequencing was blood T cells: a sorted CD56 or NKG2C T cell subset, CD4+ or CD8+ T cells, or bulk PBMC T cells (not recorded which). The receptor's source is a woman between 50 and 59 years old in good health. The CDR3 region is CASGWGGRQQPQHF.